The subject of this entry is one T cell receptor beta chain. The target antigen is unknown. The sample originates from a study of response to subunit inactivated influenza vaccine. Study-level findings and limits: Few new T cells, the authors suggested, are recruited by each seasonal influenza vaccination.

One entry per CDR3 protein results from TCRdb running MiXCR on the RT-PCR reads. The sample consists of around 480,000 distinct CDR3 sequences, about 17% of them appearing once. The TCR originated in a man between 45 and 75 years old who received an inactivated influenza vaccine. The sequenced sample was CD4+ T cells sorted from PBMCs, obtained less than 30 months after vaccination.

The CDR3: CSALIRASFHEQYF. CDR3 in DNA: TGCAGTGCGCTTATAAGGGCCAGTTTCCACGAGCAGTACTTC. This chain links TRBV20-1 with TRBJ2-7, with D unresolved. There are 14 residues in the CDR3. V lost 6 bases to trimming and J lost 5 bases, with 20 bases between them. Germline V gives CDR1 DFQATT, CDR2 SNEGSKA (reference sequence).